This T cell receptor (beta chain) was sequenced in a study of T cells after yellow fever vaccination. Study summary: Fractions of low cell number were prepared using SMART-Seq v4 Ultra Low Input. Study-wide points: FACS-sorted repertoires could harbor abundant contaminating bulk-population clonotypes.

Of note for this clonotype: Its antigen is as yet unknown.

UMIs were added to TCR cDNA along with a universal primer site when it was made by 5'RACE template switching. TCRdb re-called the 5' RACE reads through MiXCR, storing one row per CDR3 protein. Of roughly 340,000 distinct CDR3 sequences listed, 3% to 4.5% are singletons. V lost 0 bases, J lost 11 bases, and 9 bases stayed unmatched. Per the germline V gene, CDR1 is SEHNR and CDR2 is FQNEAQ (reference sequence). The CDR3 sequence is 15 residues long. The chain recombines TRBV7-9 with TRBJ1-2, with 10 bases that match TRBD1. Sequenced here: PBMCs, sampled 5 days after the yellow fever booster vaccination. This receptor was taken from a man aged 18-30 years who received the YFV17D yellow fever vaccine. CDR3: CASSLAIGDRGYYTF. In nucleotides, the CDR3 is TGTGCCAGCAGCTTAGCGATCGGGGACAGGGGTTATTACACCTTC.